The sequence of this T cell receptor (beta chain) was determined in a study of T cells in Graves' hyperthyroidism and ophthalmopathy. Study at large: Prior to any treatment, at the point of initial diagnosis, peripheral blood was collected. Whole-study findings and limits: Among clonotypes expanded in thyroid above 0.001, most were also found in blood. A model of 13 V-J features distinguished ophthalmopathy from stable hyperthyroidism.

This clonotype was counted many times. Its specificity is unknown. Each diagnosis was grounded in clinical symptoms, serum thyroxine and TRAb, thyroid ultrasound, and orbital computed tomography. V lost 8 bases and J 8 bases, leaving 15 bases between the germline ends. This CDR3 has 12 amino acids. Germline CDR1 reads SNHLY; CDR2 reads FYNNEI. Researchers took RNA transcripts and amplified the TCR beta CDR3 regions from them. HTBI primers were used for first-round RT-PCR of the TCR CDR3. TCRdb itself ran the multiplex PCR reads through MiXCR, one entry per CDR3 protein. The sample holds roughly 350,000 distinct CDR3 sequences, 14% seen once.

The sequence was collected from a woman aged 30 to 39 with Graves' ophthalmopathy. This chain joins TRBV2 and TRBJ1-2; D gene uncertain. Sequenced: blood. Here the CDR3 reads CASDEGSGGYTF. The CDR3 DNA follows: TGTGCCAGCGACGAGGGCTCGGGAGGCTACACCTTC.